Each of the 23 T cell receptor beta chains below was sequenced from the same sample in a study of shared clonotypes between healthy human individuals. TCRdb's table, derived via immunoSEQ multiplex PCR, lists solely in-frame clones and lacks some. In the table there are around 1.5 million clones, roughly 98% of which are singletons. The sequenced material came from naive CD4+ T cells sorted from blood. Subset given: CD45RA+ positively selected. These receptors were collected from a man between 25 and 39 years old in good health.

This clone appeared a single time. The genes are TRBV7-8 and TRBJ2-7; a weak D match, TRBD1 (6 bases). Germline CDR1 and CDR2: SGHVS and FQNEAQ. Between the trimmed V and J ends, which lost 5 bases and 3 bases, there was a span of 8 bases. This CDR3 is built from 12 residues. CDR3 DNA sequence: TGTGCCAGCAGCCCGACAGGCTACGAGCAGTACTTC. As protein: CASSPTGYEQYF.

The gene calls are TRBV5-1 and TRBJ1-1; 7 positions match TRBD1. The CDR3 has 18 amino acids. CDR1 is SGHRS and CDR2 is YFSETQ in the germline V gene. V shed 0 bases and J 1 base; nucleotides not matched to a gene: 12. The CDR3 protein is CASSLVGTAHGGNTEAFF. Written as DNA, the CDR3 is TGCGCCAGCAGCTTGGTTGGGACAGCCCACGGAGGGAACACTGAAGCTTTCTTT.

The CDR3 nucleotides are TGTGCCAGCGAACAAGGACAGGCTGGAAACACCATATATTTT. Translation: CASEQGQAGNTIYF. The chain joins TRBV19 to TRBJ1-3; 7 bases map to TRBD1. The J segment lost 2 bases and the V segment lost 9 bases, leaving 7 bases of the junction unmatched. Germline V lookup: CDR1 LNHDA, CDR2 SQIVND (reference sequence). This CDR3 contains 14 residues.

The V gene is TRBV9, the J gene TRBJ1-2, with D tentatively TRBD1 (5 bases). V lost 3 bases to trimming and J lost 10 bases, with 16 bases between them. The CDR3 has 13 amino acids. The germline V gene has CDR1 SGDLS and CDR2 YYNGEE. CDR3 loop: CASSEFGARVYTF. Here the CDR3 DNA reads TGTGCCAGCAGCGAATTTGGGGCGCGAGTCTACACCTTC.

The gene calls are TRBV6-6 and TRBJ2-3; 8 positions agree with TRBD1. Germline V gives CDR1 MNHNY, CDR2 SVGAGI (reference sequence). The CDR3 covers 14 residues. V gave up 6 bases and J gave up 9 bases; unmatched junction bases: 11. This CDR3 reads CASREGRGRDTQYF. As DNA, the CDR3 is TGTGCCAGCAGGGAGGGCAGGGGGCGCGACACGCAGTATTTT.

The chain carries TRBV28 and TRBJ2-7, with a tentative D call TRBD1 (5 bases). The CDR3 consists of 15 residues. In germline, CDR1 is MDHEN, CDR2 SYDVKM. Trimming shortened V by 6 bases and J by 6 bases, and 21 bases separated the two germline ends. The CDR3 sequence is CASSPTGFFFVEQYF. CDR3 nucleotides: TGTGCCAGCAGCCCAACAGGATTCTTTTTCGTCGAGCAGTACTTC.

The chain carries TRBV14 and TRBJ2-7, with 8 bases fitting TRBD2. The CDR3 consists of 16 residues. The V gene end was trimmed by 8 bases and the J gene end by 3 bases; junction bases not matched to a gene: 15. Germline V gene sequence: CDR1 SGHDN, CDR2 FVKESK. The chain's CDR3 is CASALERERGFYEQYF. The DNA of the CDR3 is TGTGCCAGCGCCTTGGAGCGGGAGCGAGGTTTCTACGAGCAGTACTTC.

V usage is TRBV25-1 and J usage is TRBJ1-1, with unresolved D. This CDR3 region has 14 residues. With 3 bases removed from V and 1 base from J, the gap between germline ends came to 9 bases. Germline loops: CDR1 MGHDK, CDR2 SYGVNS. CDR3 bases: TGTGCCAGCAGTGACCAACAGCCGAACACTGAAGCTTTCTTT. It is translated as CASSDQQPNTEAFF.

The gene calls are TRBV19 and TRBJ2-6; no reliable D call. The V gene's germline CDR1 is LNHDA and CDR2 SQIVND (reference sequence). V was shortened by 3 bases and J by 2 bases, with 8 bases between the two germline ends. CDR3 length equals 15 residues. CDR3 region: CASSISETGANVLTF. The CDR3 nucleotides read TGTGCCAGTAGTATTTCCGAAACTGGGGCCAACGTCCTGACTTTC.

The chain employs TRBV18 and TRBJ2-7; 11 nucleotides line up with TRBD1. V dropped 1 base and J dropped 3; count of bases not matched to a gene: 2. CDR3 length equals 15 residues. Per the germline V gene, CDR1 is KGHSH and CDR2 is LQKENI. The CDR3 loop reads CASSPQGTGGYEQYF. CDR3 DNA: TGTGCCAGCTCACCACAAGGGACAGGGGGCTACGAGCAGTACTTC.

The chain joins TRBV29-1 to TRBJ1-1; no reliable D call. The ends were cut back, 7 bases at V and 0 bases at J, with 18 bases in the middle. The CDR3 is 15 residues long. Germline CDR1 and CDR2: SQVTM and ANQGSEA. The CDR3 DNA follows: TGCAGCGGCGGACTCGGGCCAAGACTGAACACTGAAGCTTTCTTT. Translating gives CSGGLGPRLNTEAFF.

The chain has TRBV28 and TRBJ2-7; D remains unclear. The V end was cut by 6 bases, the J end by 2 bases, with 11 bases between. The germline gives CDR1 MDHEN, CDR2 SYDVKM. The CDR3 contains 13 residues. CDR3 nucleotides: TGTGCCAGCAGCCGTCCGGGCGCCTACGAGCAGTACTTC. Residues: CASSRPGAYEQYF.

The chain uses TRBV27 and TRBJ2-1; weak D call: TRBD2 (6 bases). V dropped 3 bases and J dropped 8 bases, with 14 bases sitting between them. Germline CDR1 is MNHEY and CDR2 is SMNVEV (reference sequence). This CDR3 contains 14 residues. The CDR3 bases are TGTGCCAGCAGTTTTTCCCTCTTAGCGGATGAGCAGTTCTTC. Encoded protein: CASSFSLLADEQFF.

This clone was counted once. V gene TRBV6-1 combines with J gene TRBJ1-5; 9 bases map to TRBD1. V trimming: 4 bases; J trimming: 0 bases; junction bases outside the gene matches: 4. CDR1 and CDR2 from the germline V gene are MNHNS and SASEGT. The CDR3 has 16 amino acids. The CDR3 here is CASSAGTGYSNQPQHF. In nucleotides, the CDR3 is TGTGCCAGCAGTGCTGGGACAGGGTATAGCAATCAGCCCCAGCATTTT.

The V gene is TRBV6-5, the J gene TRBJ1-2; 8 positions match TRBD1. V lost 3 bases and J lost 11; bases outside the gene matches: 8. This CDR3 is built from 13 residues. Germline loops: CDR1 MNHEY, CDR2 SVGAGI. The CDR3 DNA is TGTGCCAGCAGTTATCTCGGGGACAGGTCTTACACCTTC. Translating it yields CASSYLGDRSYTF.

This clone was detected once. This chain connects TRBV7-2 to TRBJ2-7; 11 bases align to TRBD1. The V and J ends lost 4 bases and 4 bases, in that order; junction bases with no gene match: 9. The CDR3 is 16 residues long. Looked up from germline, CDR1 is SGHTA and CDR2 is FQGNSA. This chain's CDR3 is CASSSQGTGGRYEQYF. CDR3 sequence (DNA): TGTGCCAGCAGCTCCCAGGGGACAGGGGGAAGATACGAGCAGTACTTC.

This clone was detected only once. The chain combines TRBV5-5 with TRBJ2-7, with 7 bases lining up with TRBD2. The junction had 4 bases not matched to a gene; V was cut back by 4 bases and J by 0 bases. This CDR3 contains 14 residues. CDR1 is SGHKS and CDR2 is YYEKEE in the germline V gene (reference sequence). The CDR3: CASSQRESSYEQYF. CDR3 sequence (DNA): TGTGCCAGCAGCCAGCGGGAAAGCTCCTACGAGCAGTACTTC.

The chain joins TRBV27 to TRBJ2-7; possible D gene TRBD1, 6 bases. Germline V gene lookup returns CDR1 MNHEY and CDR2 SMNVEV (reference sequence). Trimming stripped 5 bases from V and 3 bases from J, with 20 bases between. The CDR3 covers 16 residues. CDR3 DNA: TGTGCCAGCAGTCGGGCTCCCGGGACACCAAACTACGAGCAGTACTTC. Translated, it gives CASSRAPGTPNYEQYF.

The rearrangement uses TRBV19 and TRBJ1-3; 9 nucleotides line up with TRBD1. The CDR3 is 17 residues long. V lost 3 bases and J lost 2; bases outside the gene matches: 8. Germline V gene data show CDR1 as LNHDA and CDR2 as SQIVND (reference sequence). This chain's CDR3 is CASSMNRRDRAGNTIYF. CDR3 DNA sequence: TGTGCCAGTAGTATGAATCGTCGGGACAGGGCTGGAAACACCATATATTTT.

Comment on this clone: The sample carries other DNA sequences with the same CDR3. The V call is TRBV18, the J call TRBJ1-5; D remains ambiguous. The CDR3 is made up of 14 amino acids. The germline gives CDR1 KGHSH, CDR2 LQKENI. Trimming left V 2 bases short and J 0 bases short, with 5 bases between. CDR3 coding DNA: TGTGCCAGCTCACCAACAGTTAGCAATCAGCCCCAGCATTTT. Protein sequence: CASSPTVSNQPQHF.

J is TRBJ2-2 and V is TRBV29-1; 8 bases fit TRBD1. J was trimmed by 5 bases and V by 4 bases; bases with no gene match: 6. CDR3 length: 14 amino acids. CDR1 is SQVTM, CDR2 ANQGSEA, per germline. The CDR3 loop is CSVGPGTGTGELFF. The CDR3 region has the DNA TGCAGCGTTGGGCCCGGGACAGGAACCGGGGAGCTGTTTTTT.

CDR3 sequence reads: CASSAPAELATGELFF. The CDR3 region has the DNA TGTGCCAGTAGTGCCCCCGCGGAGTTGGCCACCGGGGAGCTGTTTTTT. This chain joins TRBV19 and TRBJ2-2, with no clear D. Germline assignment: CDR1 LNHDA and CDR2 SQIVND (reference sequence). V shed 5 bases and J shed 4 bases, with 17 bases lying between them. This CDR3 has 16 amino acids.

V gene TRBV27 combines with J gene TRBJ2-7; D possibly corresponds to TRBD2 (7 bases). This CDR3 comprises 16 residues. V was pared by 5 bases and J by 9 bases, with 26 bases between. Germline CDR1 is MNHEY and CDR2 is SMNVEV (reference sequence). The CDR3 coding sequence is TGTGCCAGCAGTCTCAGCGGGACACCTAACCTTTATCCGCAGTACTTC. This gives the protein CASSLSGTPNLYPQYF.